This passage covers 10 T cell receptor beta chains from one sample sequenced in a study of cytomegalovirus exposure and HLA in healthy donors. This PCR relied on a set of 60 Vbeta primers and 13 Jbeta primers. TCRdb's copy holds only in-frame clones and misses some; the assay was immunoSEQ multiplex PCR. This table holds about 150,000 clones, 80% found once. Sequencing was carried out using PBMCs. The receptors originated from a woman aged 40 to 55 in good health and CMV-seropositive.

This clone was counted a single time. The chain is built from TRBV27 and TRBJ2-3, with 10 bases fitting TRBD2. V was pared by 9 bases and J by 6 bases, with 6 bases of the junction left unmatched. Germline V gene lookup returns CDR1 MNHEY and CDR2 SMNVEV (reference sequence). The CDR3 extends over 13 amino acids. This CDR3 is CASVLAGEDTQYF. In DNA form, the CDR3 reads TGTGCCAGTGTCCTAGCGGGAGAGGATACGCAGTATTTT.

The chain joins TRBV12-5 to TRBJ2-1, with 7 bases that match TRBD1. CDR1 LGHNT and CDR2 FRNRAP come from the germline V gene. This CDR3 has 14 residues. V shed 2 bases and J 9 bases; nucleotides not matched to a gene: 7. The CDR3 DNA is TGTGCTAGTGGTTTGTCGACAGGGTTTACTGAGCAGTTCTTC. This codes for CASGLSTGFTEQFF.

This sequence joins TRBV6-1 and TRBJ1-5, with D possibly TRBD1 on 5 matching bases. V was cut by 1 base and J by 7 bases, with 11 bases left in between. CDR3 length: 14 amino acids. Germline values: CDR1 MNHNS, CDR2 SASEGT. The CDR3 sequence is CASSEEGGAQPQHF. The CDR3 bases are TGTGCCAGCAGTGAAGAGGGAGGGGCACAGCCCCAGCATTTT.

CDR3 DNA: TGTGCCAGCAGCTTAGTGGGACAGGGTCATCACGAGCAGTACTTC. Translating gives CASSLVGQGHHEQYF. The chain carries TRBV7-6 and TRBJ2-7; TRBD1 aligns across 9 bases. The CDR3 sequence is 15 residues long. Germline CDR1 and CDR2: SGHVS and FNYEAQ. Trimming cost V 1 base and J 5 bases; bases outside gene matches: 6.

In its sample, this clone was seen a few times. V is TRBV9 and J is TRBJ1-1, with 9 bases matching TRBD1. CDR1 is SGDLS and CDR2 is YYNGEE in the germline V gene. The V gene end was trimmed by 3 bases and the J gene end by 3 bases; junction bases not matched to a gene: 12. CDR3 length: 17 residues. As DNA, the CDR3 is TGTGCCAGCAGCGCCGGGACAGGGCTTCTATTGGACACTGAAGCTTTCTTT. Translated, it gives CASSAGTGLLLDTEAFF.

This chain links TRBV5-1 with TRBJ1-1; maybe TRBD1 (6 bases). The CDR3 length is 13 residues. The germline V gene encodes CDR1 SGHRS and CDR2 YFSETQ. Trimming left V 7 bases short and J 2 bases short, with 12 bases between. The CDR3 protein is CASGSGDNTEAFF. CDR3 in DNA: TGCGCCAGCGGCTCAGGGGACAACACTGAAGCTTTCTTT.

The chain couples TRBV5-4 to TRBJ1-1; D remains ambiguous. The CDR3 loop spans 13 amino acids. Germline loops: CDR1 SGHNT, CDR2 YYREEE (reference sequence). V gave up 0 bases and J gave up 1 base, with 4 bases separating them. CDR3 protein: CASSLGANTEAFF. DNA of the CDR3: TGTGCCAGCAGCTTGGGAGCGAACACTGAAGCTTTCTTT. Full variable domain (remainder filled in from reference TRBV5-4 and TRBJ1-1): ETGVTQSPTHLIKTRGQQVTLRCSSQSGHNTVSWYQQALGQGPQFIFQYYREEENGRGNFPPRFSGLQFPNYSSELNVNALELDDSALYLCASSLGANTEAFFGQGTRLTVV.

The genes are TRBV18 and TRBJ2-1; 7 nucleotides agree with TRBD2. The CDR3 is 16 amino acids. CDR1 is KGHSH and CDR2 is LQKENI in the germline V gene. V was clipped by 3 bases and J by 0 bases; unmatched bases: 5. The CDR3 protein is CASSPRAGTSYNEQFF. The CDR3 DNA follows: TGTGCCAGCTCACCCAGAGCGGGGACCTCCTACAATGAGCAGTTCTTC.

By proportion, this clone is medium-sized. The gene calls are TRBV27 and TRBJ2-7; 9 bases agree with TRBD1. After removal of 4 bases from V and 3 bases from J, the junction contained 13 bases not matched to a gene. Germline V gene lookup returns CDR1 MNHEY and CDR2 SMNVEV (reference sequence). There are 17 residues in the CDR3. Written as DNA, the CDR3 is TGTGCCAGCAGTTCACCCCTCGGGGGACAGGGCCACTACGAGCAGTACTTC. Its protein product is CASSSPLGGQGHYEQYF.

CDR3 in amino acids: CASSPAPTGSSSYNEQFF. DNA of the CDR3: TGCGCCAGCAGCCCGGCCCCGACGGGAAGTAGCTCCTACAATGAGCAGTTCTTC. The chain links TRBV5-1 to TRBJ2-1; possibly TRBD2 for D (5 bases). In germline, CDR1 is SGHRS, CDR2 YFSETQ. V lost 4 bases and J 0 bases, leaving 20 bases between the germline ends. The length of the CDR3 is 18 residues.